In this sample, the clone carrying this T cell receptor beta chain turned up a few times. Its antigen is not identified. The sample belongs to a study of blood T cells in healthy people across ages. Study results and limitations: Estimates drawn from one million T cells were deemed to understate diversity. More naive CD4+ cells and higher diversity were found in long-lived than in aged donors. A roughly linear fall in TCR beta diversity per million T cells was seen with increasing age.

Germline V CDR1 and CDR2: DFQATT, SNEGSKA (reference sequence). Trimming removed 5 bases from V and 4 bases from J, with 6 bases in between. This CDR3 is 11 amino acids long. Alongside a J-beta primer mix, a sample-barcoded 5' primer served in a second PCR lasting 7 to 11 cycles. Each cDNA molecule received a tag from a template-switch adaptor that had 12 random nucleotides. TCRdb re-called the 5' RACE reads through MiXCR, storing one row per CDR3 protein. The sample includes about 970,000 distinct CDR3 sequences, 51% of them seen just once. The V and J genes are TRBV20-1 and TRBJ2-1; tentative D call: TRBD2 (6 bases). What was sequenced was blood. The clonotype originates from a woman aged 55 to 70 in good health. CDR3 sequence reads: CSAGLYNEQFF. CDR3 nucleotide sequence: TGCAGTGCTGGACTATACAATGAGCAGTTCTTC.